A selection of T cell receptor beta chains follows, all from one sample in a study of blood T cells in healthy people across ages. TCRdb recomputed calls from the 5' RACE reads with MiXCR, one row per CDR3 protein. The table has about 1.8 million distinct CDR3 sequences, around half seen once. The sample taken for sequencing was blood. These receptors were collected from a woman aged 35 to 49 in good health. Each CDR3 is given with its conserved first and last residue. The D gene is left open where the match is weak. Size values are once, few and many counts, or a class for expanded clones, and some rows have none.

V gene: TRBV7-9
clone size: NA
J gene: TRBJ2-7
D gene: TRBD2
CDR3 DNA: TGTGCCAGCAGCCCCGGACTAGCGGGGGGTGGCTACGAGCAGTACTTC
CDR3 protein: CASSPGLAGGGYEQYF

V gene: TRBV6-6
clone size: NA
J gene: TRBJ2-7
D gene: NA
CDR3 DNA: TGTGCCAGCAAGGCAGGCCCCTACGAGCAGTACTTC
CDR3 protein: CASKAGPYEQYF

V gene: TRBV7-2
clone size: NA
J gene: TRBJ2-3
D gene: TRBD1
CDR3 DNA: TGTGCCAGCAGCTTAGGAGGGACAGGGGGTTCAGATACGCAGTATTTT
CDR3 protein: CASSLGGTGGSDTQYF

V gene: TRBV12-3/TRBV12-4
clone size: few
J gene: TRBJ2-3
D gene: NA
CDR3 DNA: TGTGCCAGCAGTGTAATTAGCTTAGGCACAGATACGCAGTATTTT
CDR3 protein: CASSVISLGTDTQYF

V gene: TRBV14
clone size: few
J gene: TRBJ2-7
D gene: NA
CDR3 DNA: TGTGCCAGCAACCCTGGCGGCGCAGGCAGCCGCGAGCAGTACTTC
CDR3 protein: CASNPGGAGSREQYF

V gene: TRBV11-2
clone size: NA
J gene: TRBJ2-7
D gene: NA
CDR3 DNA: TGTGCCAGCAGCTTCTTTACAGGACAGAGCTACGAGCAGTACTTC
CDR3 protein: CASSFFTGQSYEQYF

V gene: TRBV19
clone size: NA
J gene: TRBJ2-4
D gene: NA
CDR3 DNA: TGTGCCAGTAGATCCTTCGAGAGCGTGGGGAACATTCAGTACTTC
CDR3 protein: CASRSFESVGNIQYF

V gene: TRBV29-1
clone size: few
J gene: TRBJ1-2
D gene: NA
CDR3 DNA: TGCAGCGTTGGTTTAGGGGGGCAGGCGCTCGATGGCTACACCTTC
CDR3 protein: CSVGLGGQALDGYTF

V gene: TRBV4-2
clone size: few
J gene: TRBJ2-7
D gene: NA
CDR3 DNA: TGTGCCAGCAGCCAAGACCGCGGGGCAGTCTACGAGCAGTACTTC
CDR3 protein: CASSQDRGAVYEQYF

V gene: TRBV20-1
clone size: NA
J gene: TRBJ2-1
D gene: NA
CDR3 DNA: TGCAGCTCCCTAAGGGGGGGAAGCTCCTACAATGAGCAGTTCTTC
CDR3 protein: CSSLRGGSSYNEQFF

V gene: TRBV20-1
clone size: NA
J gene: TRBJ1-6
D gene: NA
CDR3 DNA: TGCAGTGCTAGACCCGGGACGGCGGGGTCCTATAATTCACCCCTCCACTTT
CDR3 protein: CSARPGTAGSYNSPLHF

V gene: TRBV2
clone size: once
J gene: TRBJ2-5
D gene: TRBD2
CDR3 DNA: TGTGCCAGAGGGTCTACTAGGACTAGCGGGAGAAAGACCCAGTACTTC
CDR3 protein: CARGSTRTSGRKTQYF

V gene: TRBV5-1
clone size: NA
J gene: TRBJ1-2
D gene: TRBD1
CDR3 DNA: TGCGCCAGCGGGGGACAGCCTAACTATGGCTACACCTTC
CDR3 protein: CASGGQPNYGYTF

V gene: TRBV7-8
clone size: NA
J gene: TRBJ2-2
D gene: NA
CDR3 DNA: TGTGCCAGCAGCTTATTACTCGGGGGGCTGTTTTTT
CDR3 protein: CASSLLLGGLFF

V gene: TRBV7-9
clone size: few
J gene: TRBJ1-1
D gene: NA
CDR3 DNA: TGTGCCAGCAGCGATGGACAGCCCAAAGCTTTCTTT
CDR3 protein: CASSDGQPKAFF

V gene: TRBV29-1
clone size: few
J gene: TRBJ1-1
D gene: NA
CDR3 DNA: TGCAGCGTCCTACAGGGCTTGAACACTGAAGCTTTCTTT
CDR3 protein: CSVLQGLNTEAFF

V gene: TRBV24-1
clone size: few
J gene: TRBJ1-1
D gene: NA
CDR3 DNA: TGTGCCACCAGTGGCGGGGTAGGCACTGAAGCTTTCTTT
CDR3 protein: CATSGGVGTEAFF

V gene: TRBV28
clone size: NA
J gene: TRBJ2-1
D gene: NA
CDR3 DNA: TGTGCCAGCAAATCGGGGGGCCTCGGTGAGCAGTTCTTC
CDR3 protein: CASKSGGLGEQFF

V gene: TRBV4-3
clone size: NA
J gene: TRBJ1-1
D gene: TRBD1
CDR3 DNA: TGCGCCAGCAGCCGGACAGGGGTAGGTATGAACACTGAAGCTTTCTTT
CDR3 protein: CASSRTGVGMNTEAFF

V gene: TRBV6-2/TRBV6-3
clone size: few
J gene: TRBJ2-3
D gene: TRBD1
CDR3 DNA: TGTGCCAGCTACGAGACAGGGCGAGGGACAGATACGCAGTATTTT
CDR3 protein: CASYETGRGTDTQYF

V gene: TRBV12-3/TRBV12-4
clone size: NA
J gene: TRBJ2-3
D gene: TRBD1
CDR3 DNA: TGTGCCAGCAGCCCCGGGACGACCCCAGGGGGTACGCAGTATTTT
CDR3 protein: CASSPGTTPGGTQYF

V gene: TRBV14
clone size: NA
J gene: TRBJ1-1
D gene: NA
CDR3 DNA: TGTGCCAGCAGCCAAGAAGCGGGAATGAACACTGAAGCTTTCTTT
CDR3 protein: CASSQEAGMNTEAFF

V gene: TRBV6-5
clone size: NA
J gene: TRBJ1-5
D gene: NA
CDR3 DNA: TGTGCCAGCAGTTACGATCGCGAGGGCAATCAGCCCCAGCATTTT
CDR3 protein: CASSYDREGNQPQHF

V gene: TRBV29-1
clone size: NA
J gene: TRBJ2-4
D gene: NA
CDR3 DNA: TGCAGCGTTGTCGACAACACAGCCAAAAACATTCAGTACTTC
CDR3 protein: CSVVDNTAKNIQYF

V gene: TRBV7-2
clone size: NA
J gene: TRBJ2-7
D gene: TRBD1
CDR3 DNA: TGTGCCAGCAGCACCCCGGGACAGGGTGGCACCTACGAGCAGTACTTC
CDR3 protein: CASSTPGQGGTYEQYF

V gene: TRBV28
clone size: NA
J gene: TRBJ1-4
D gene: NA
CDR3 DNA: TGTGCCAGCAGCCCCGGACAGATTAATGAAAAACTGTTTTTT
CDR3 protein: CASSPGQINEKLFF

V gene: TRBV7-9
clone size: NA
J gene: TRBJ1-1
D gene: NA
CDR3 DNA: TGTGCCAGCAGCTCACAAGGTACGACGAACACTGAAGCTTTCTTT
CDR3 protein: CASSSQGTTNTEAFF

V gene: TRBV7-9
clone size: NA
J gene: TRBJ2-3
D gene: NA
CDR3 DNA: TGTGCCAGCAGACCCGAGGCAACAGATACGCAGTATTTT
CDR3 protein: CASRPEATDTQYF

V gene: TRBV28
clone size: NA
J gene: TRBJ2-7
D gene: NA
CDR3 DNA: TGTGCCAGCTTCTCGAACTCCTACGAGCAGTACTTC
CDR3 protein: CASFSNSYEQYF

V gene: TRBV29-1
clone size: NA
J gene: TRBJ1-2
D gene: NA
CDR3 DNA: TGCAGCGTTAAGCCTTCTAACTATGGCTGCACCTTC
CDR3 protein: CSVKPSNYGCTF

V gene: TRBV20-1
clone size: few
J gene: TRBJ2-5
D gene: NA
CDR3 DNA: TGCAGTGCTAGAGACCGCCGGGACCCGCTGACTAGCCAGTACTTC
CDR3 protein: CSARDRRDPLTSQYF

V gene: TRBV20-1
clone size: NA
J gene: TRBJ1-2
D gene: NA
CDR3 DNA: TGCAGTGCTAGAATGCAGATTGATGGCTACACCTTC
CDR3 protein: CSARMQIDGYTF

V gene: TRBV12-3/TRBV12-4
clone size: NA
J gene: TRBJ2-3
D gene: NA
CDR3 DNA: TGTGCCAGCAGTTTCCGGACCAGAAGGGTCCCAGATACGCAGTATTTT
CDR3 protein: CASSFRTRRVPDTQYF

V gene: TRBV12-3/TRBV12-4
clone size: NA
J gene: TRBJ1-2
D gene: TRBD1
CDR3 DNA: TGTGCCAGCACCATCCCCGCCGGGACAGGGATAGGCTACACCTTC
CDR3 protein: CASTIPAGTGIGYTF

V gene: TRBV5-1
clone size: NA
J gene: TRBJ1-2
D gene: NA
CDR3 DNA: TGCGCCAGCAGCTTGTACGGAGGACAGTCTTATGGCTACACCTTC
CDR3 protein: CASSLYGGQSYGYTF

V gene: TRBV2
clone size: NA
J gene: TRBJ2-5
D gene: TRBD2
CDR3 DNA: TGTGCCAGCAGTGGGAGCGGGACGTACCAAGAGACCCAGTACTTC
CDR3 protein: CASSGSGTYQETQYF

V gene: TRBV28
clone size: NA
J gene: TRBJ2-7
D gene: NA
CDR3 DNA: TGTGCCAGCAGCCTCGGGTCGTCTTACTACGAGCAGTACTTC
CDR3 protein: CASSLGSSYYEQYF

V gene: TRBV5-4
clone size: NA
J gene: TRBJ2-7
D gene: NA
CDR3 DNA: TGTGCCAGCAGCTTGGCGGGGGTGGCATCCTACGAGCAGTACTTC
CDR3 protein: CASSLAGVASYEQYF

V gene: TRBV4-1
clone size: NA
J gene: TRBJ2-3
D gene: TRBD2
CDR3 DNA: TGCGCCAGCAACCAAGTTTCAGCTGGAGCGGGGGTGGCAGATACGCAGTATTTT
CDR3 protein: CASNQVSAGAGVADTQYF

V gene: TRBV27
clone size: NA
J gene: TRBJ2-7
D gene: TRBD1
CDR3 DNA: TGTGCCAGCAGTTCCCCCTCCAAGGGACAGGGACCTTTGGAGCAGTACTTC
CDR3 protein: CASSSPSKGQGPLEQYF

V gene: TRBV13
clone size: few
J gene: TRBJ2-7
D gene: NA
CDR3 DNA: TGTGCCAGCAGCTTCATGCCTTATTCCGAGCAGTACTTC
CDR3 protein: CASSFMPYSEQYF

V gene: TRBV24-1
clone size: few
J gene: TRBJ1-2
D gene: TRBD1
CDR3 DNA: TGTGCCACCAGTGGAACAGGGGGAGACTATGGCTACACCTTC
CDR3 protein: CATSGTGGDYGYTF

V gene: TRBV28
clone size: few
J gene: TRBJ2-7
D gene: TRBD2
CDR3 DNA: TGTGCCAGCAGTTGGAGCGGGGGAGGCAACGAGCAGTACTTC
CDR3 protein: CASSWSGGGNEQYF

V gene: TRBV5-1
clone size: few
J gene: TRBJ2-1
D gene: TRBD1
CDR3 DNA: TGCGCCAGCAGCCCATCGGACAGGGGCGGCAATGAGCAGTTCTTC
CDR3 protein: CASSPSDRGGNEQFF

V gene: TRBV28
clone size: NA
J gene: TRBJ2-7
D gene: TRBD1
CDR3 DNA: TGTGCCAGCAGGGGACAGGGAGCTACGCATGAGCAGTACTTC
CDR3 protein: CASRGQGATHEQYF

V gene: TRBV20-1
clone size: NA
J gene: TRBJ2-5
D gene: TRBD2
CDR3 DNA: TGCAGTGCTCTTGGACTAGCGGAAGAGACCCAGTACTTC
CDR3 protein: CSALGLAEETQYF